Below, 27 T cell receptor beta chains from the same sample are listed, as sequenced in a study of T cells in Graves' hyperthyroidism and ophthalmopathy. TCR beta CDR3 region amplification was performed from RNA transcripts. The primer set for the first-round RT-PCR of the TCR CDR3 was HTBI. In TCRdb, the multiplex PCR reads were re-called with MiXCR into one record per CDR3 protein. The sample has 350,000 to 450,000 distinct CDR3 sequences; over 12% are singletons. The specimen was blood. All receptors come from a man aged 45-65 years with Graves' ophthalmopathy.

This clonotype occurred a few times. This sequence joins TRBV4-1 and TRBJ1-1; 8 bases are shared with TRBD1. The length of the CDR3 is 18 residues. The V gene's germline CDR1 is MGHRA and CDR2 YSYEKL. With V trimmed by 4 bases and J by 0 bases, 13 bases remained unmatched. DNA for the CDR3: TGCGCCAGCAGCCCTCAACACAGACAGGGGCTAATGAACACTGAAGCTTTCTTT. Encoded protein: CASSPQHRQGLMNTEAFF.

The CDR3 loop reads CATSDESGEVDEQFF. The CDR3 nucleotides read TGTGCCACCAGTGATGAAAGCGGGGAAGTAGATGAGCAGTTCTTC. The V and J genes are TRBV24-1 and TRBJ2-1; the match to TRBD2 covers 7 bases. V gave up 3 bases and J gave up 8 bases; unmatched junction bases: 9. Germline loops: CDR1 KGHDR, CDR2 SFDVKD. The CDR3 has 15 amino acids.

The chain joins TRBV24-1 to TRBJ1-1; D unresolved. Germline loops: CDR1 KGHDR, CDR2 SFDVKD. CDR3 length: 14 amino acids. The ends were cut back, 2 bases at V and 0 bases at J, with 6 bases in the middle. CDR3 sequence (DNA): TGTGCCACCAGTGATTCCGACCTGAACACTGAAGCTTTCTTT. Protein sequence: CATSDSDLNTEAFF.

This clonotype was detected many times. This chain uses TRBV20-1 with TRBJ2-3, with 10 bases aligning to TRBD2. The trim removed 6 bases at V and 3 bases at J, leaving 6 bases unmatched. CDR1 is DFQATT, CDR2 SNEGSKA, per germline (reference sequence). The CDR3 contains 14 residues. The DNA of the CDR3 is TGCAGTGCCCAGCTAGCGGGAGTAACAGATACGCAGTATTTT. This translates into CSAQLAGVTDTQYF.

This clonotype was observed at least ten times. V gene TRBV20-1 combines with J gene TRBJ1-1; TRBD1 might be the D (5 bases). This CDR3 region has 10 residues. Deletions cut 3 bases from V and 14 bases from J, with 13 bases between. Germline lookup yields CDR1 DFQATT and CDR2 SNEGSKA (reference sequence). CDR3 nucleotide sequence: TGCAGTGCTAGCTCGAGCGGGGGATTCTTT. It encodes CSASSSGGFF.

This clonotype was observed a handful of times. This chain links TRBV7-9 with TRBJ1-2; D not resolved. The V gene lost 5 bases and the J gene lost 3 bases, with 13 bases spanning the gap. The length of the CDR3 is 14 residues. CDR1 is SEHNR and CDR2 is FQNEAQ in the germline V gene (reference sequence). The CDR3 bases are TGTGCCAGCAGCCCCACCGGGTCGGACTATGGCTACACCTTC. Protein sequence: CASSPTGSDYGYTF. The variable domain in full, completed from reference TRBV7-9 and TRBJ1-2, reads DTGVSQNPRHKITKRGQNVTFRCDPISEHNRLYWYRQTLGQGPEFLTYFQNEAQLEKSRLLSDRFSAERPKGSFSTLEIQRTEQGDSAMYLCASSPTGSDYGYTFGSGTRLTVV.

The table lists this clonotype with many counts. The CDR3 DNA is TGTGCCAGCAGTTTTGCCGGGCGCACTGAAGCTTTCTTT. This sequence encodes CASSFAGRTEAFF. V usage is TRBV12-3 or TRBV12-4 and J usage is TRBJ1-1; no firm D call. V was trimmed by 3 bases and J by 4 bases, leaving 9 bases between them. The CDR3 loop spans 13 amino acids.

The table lists this clonotype with many counts. The chain recombines TRBV11-3 with TRBJ2-2; no definite D call. From germline, CDR1 is SGHNT and CDR2 YENEEA. The CDR3 is made up of 13 amino acids. V lost 0 bases and J lost 6, with 5 bases in between. The CDR3 spells CASSLEGSGELFF. CDR3 bases: TGTGCCAGCAGCTTAGAAGGGTCCGGGGAGCTGTTTTTT.

V and J are TRBV29-1 and TRBJ2-1; 10 bases map to TRBD2. From germline, CDR1 is SQVTM and CDR2 ANQGSEA. The CDR3 covers 14 residues. V was clipped by 7 bases and J by 7 bases; unmatched bases: 10. The CDR3 spells CSALLAGWRNEQFF. Here the CDR3 DNA reads TGCAGCGCCCTACTAGCGGGATGGAGGAATGAGCAGTTCTTC.

Comments on this clonotype: A read error may explain this, as a much larger clone is one base away. The chain combines TRBV2 with TRBJ2-1; no definite D call. The germline V and J ends were trimmed by 10 bases and 9 bases, with 13 bases remaining between them. In germline, CDR1 is SNHLY, CDR2 FYNNEI. There are 11 residues in the CDR3. The CDR3 spells CATVDHSEQFF. For the CDR3, the DNA is TGTGCCACCGTGGACCACTCTGAGCAGTTCTTC.

This clonotype was seen a handful of times. The V and J genes are TRBV15 and TRBJ2-3; TRBD2 might be the D (6 bases). CDR3 size: 15 residues. V lost 5 bases and J 0 bases, leaving 12 bases between the germline ends. Germline-derived CDR1 and CDR2 are LNHNV and YYDKDF (reference sequence). CDR3: CATSGGLSSTDTQYF. In DNA, the CDR3 is TGTGCCACCAGCGGGGGACTGTCTAGCACAGATACGCAGTATTTT.

This clonotype was counted many times. The rearrangement links TRBV2 to TRBJ1-2; the D is unclear. The CDR3 contains 11 residues. Deletions cut 1 base from V and 7 bases from J, with 4 bases between. CDR1 is SNHLY and CDR2 is FYNNEI in the germline V gene. CDR3 sequence (DNA): TGTGCCAGCAGTGAAGTTGGTGGCTACACCTTC. This codes for CASSEVGGYTF.

This clonotype came up many times. The CDR3 DNA reads as TGTGCCAGCAGTGACAGGGCTCTAGCGGGAAACTTCCGAGAGACCCAGTACTTC. Its translation: CASSDRALAGNFRETQYF. This rearrangement joins TRBV6-1 to TRBJ2-5; TRBD2 aligns across 9 bases. The CDR3 spans 18 residues. CDR1 and CDR2 from the germline V gene are MNHNS and SASEGT. Germline trimming cut 3 bases from V and 4 bases from J; bases unmatched to any gene: 15.

Comments on this clonotype: At one of its ends the junction is not consistent with the germline gene, which may arise from a read error. The chain carries TRBV7-9 and TRBJ2-2; TRBD2 might be the D (5 bases). The germline gives CDR1 SEHNR, CDR2 FQNEAQ (reference sequence). The CDR3 spans 16 residues. CDR3 in amino acids: CAGSLALNLNTGELFF. DNA of the CDR3: TGTGCCGGCAGCTTAGCGTTAAACCTTAACACCGGGGAGCTGTTTTTT.

This clonotype was seen at least ten times. The V call is TRBV6-1, the J call TRBJ2-2; D is unresolved. V lost 6 bases and J lost 1, with 6 bases in between. In germline, CDR1 is MNHNS, CDR2 SASEGT. The CDR3 consists of 13 residues. The CDR3 loop reads CASRRQNTGELFF. The DNA of the CDR3 is TGTGCCAGCAGGCGACAGAACACCGGGGAGCTGTTTTTT.

In its sample, this clonotype was seen many times. This sequence joins TRBV6-2 or TRBV6-3 and TRBJ2-1, with D unclear. The CDR3 runs 14 residues. Trimming stripped 2 bases from V and 9 bases from J, with 14 bases between. Germline V CDR1 and CDR2: MNHEY, SVGEGT. CDR3 residues: CASSYRTRFGEQFF. CDR3 bases: TGTGCCAGCAGTTACAGAACGCGGTTCGGTGAGCAGTTCTTC.

This clonotype came up many times. CDR3 nucleotide sequence: TGTGCCAGCAGTTTCACAGGGGGCGCTCAGACCCAGTACTTC. Translating it yields CASSFTGGAQTQYF. The chain uses TRBV12-3 or TRBV12-4 and TRBJ2-5; TRBD1 aligns across 9 bases. V trimming: 3 bases; J trimming: 6 bases; junction bases outside the gene matches: 5. CDR3 length equals 14 residues.

The sample holds many counts of this clonotype. V gene TRBV28 combines with J gene TRBJ2-1; 7 nucleotides align to TRBD1. V was clipped by 7 bases and J by 0 bases; unmatched bases: 6. The CDR3 contains 15 residues. CDR1 MDHEN and CDR2 SYDVKM come from the germline V gene. The CDR3: CASKGQPSSYNEQFF. CDR3 nucleotides: TGTGCCAGCAAGGGACAGCCGAGCTCCTACAATGAGCAGTTCTTC. The full variable domain, rest sourced from reference TRBV28 and TRBJ2-1, is DVKVTQSSRYLVKRTGEKVFLECVQDMDHENMFWYRQDPGLGLRLIYFSYDVKMKEKGDIPEGYSVSREKKERFSLILESASTNQTSMYLCASKGQPSSYNEQFFGPGTRLTVL.

This clonotype has a count of ten or more. The V and J genes are TRBV20-1 and TRBJ2-7, with TRBD1 matching 8 bases. Germline V gene data show CDR1 as DFQATT and CDR2 as SNEGSKA (reference sequence). This CDR3 comprises 13 residues. Trimming at V came to 5 bases and at J to 6 bases, leaving 9 bases not matched to a gene. CDR3 sequence (DNA): TGCAGTGCTCGGTCGACAGGGGCACGCGAGCAGTACTTC. Protein: CSARSTGAREQYF.

The gene calls are TRBV7-2 and TRBJ2-5, with 16 bases identical to TRBD2. In germline, CDR1 is SGHTA, CDR2 FQGNSA. V dropped 3 bases and J dropped 2; count of bases not matched to a gene: 6. The CDR3 has 18 amino acids. The CDR3, as DNA: TGTGCCAGCAGCTTGGCCCCGGGACTAGCGGGAGGGCAAGAGACCCAGTACTTC. Amino acids: CASSLAPGLAGGQETQYF.

V and J are TRBV4-1 and TRBJ1-1; D perhaps matches TRBD1 (6 bases). The CDR3 has 12 residues. Trimming pared 2 bases from V and 11 bases from J, leaving 12 bases between. The germline CDR1 and CDR2 sequences are MGHRA and YSYEKL. The CDR3 region is CASSQLQGKAFF. CDR3 bases: TGCGCCAGCAGCCAATTACAGGGAAAGGCTTTCTTT.

The chain recombines TRBV6-2 or TRBV6-3 with TRBJ1-1; D not certain. The V end was cut by 5 bases, the J end by 0 bases, with 10 bases between. Germline V gene sequence: CDR1 MNHEY, CDR2 SVGEGT. This CDR3 contains 14 residues. CDR3: CASSVTHLNTEAFF. CDR3 nucleotides: TGTGCCAGCAGTGTTACTCACCTGAACACTGAAGCTTTCTTT.

In its sample, this clonotype was seen many times. This chain links TRBV12-3 or TRBV12-4 with TRBJ1-5; no definite D call. The CDR3 length is 15 residues. The ends were cut back, 6 bases at V and 0 bases at J, with 12 bases in the middle. CDR3: CASSSYGFSNQPQHF. The CDR3 nucleotides read TGTGCCAGCAGCTCATACGGGTTTAGCAATCAGCCCCAGCATTTT.

In its sample, this clonotype was seen many times. The V gene is TRBV5-1, the J gene TRBJ1-2; 8 bases match TRBD1. CDR1 is SGHRS, CDR2 YFSETQ, per germline. The CDR3 spans 14 residues. With 0 bases clipped from V and 7 bases from J, the junction kept 5 bases outside the gene matches. Here the CDR3 reads CASSLAGTGFGYTF. CDR3 DNA: TGCGCCAGCAGCTTGGCCGGGACAGGCTTTGGCTACACCTTC.

This clonotype appeared a few times. The rearrangement uses TRBV27 and TRBJ2-7, with D perhaps being TRBD1 or TRBD2 (5 bases each). Germline V gene data show CDR1 as MNHEY and CDR2 as SMNVEV (reference sequence). V gave up 0 bases and J gave up 5 bases, with 8 bases separating them. The CDR3 has 13 residues. The CDR3 loop reads CASSLSGTHEQYF. The CDR3 nucleotides are TGTGCCAGCAGTTTATCAGGGACCCACGAGCAGTACTTC.

This clonotype was recorded many times. V and J are TRBV20-1 and TRBJ1-3; D call uncertain. The CDR3 is 13 residues long. Per germline, CDR1 DFQATT and CDR2 SNEGSKA (reference sequence). The V end lost 4 bases, the J end lost 2 bases, and 9 bases lay between the germline ends. CDR3 protein: CSATGQPGNTIYF. In DNA, the CDR3 is TGCAGTGCTACCGGGCAACCTGGAAACACCATATATTTT.

This clonotype was seen more than once but under ten times. This chain joins TRBV4-1 and TRBJ2-1; possibly TRBD1 or TRBD2 for D (5 bases each). The germline V gene has CDR1 MGHRA and CDR2 YSYEKL. This CDR3 is 14 amino acids long. V was cut by 5 bases and J by 5 bases, with 13 bases left in between. In DNA form, the CDR3 reads TGCGCCAGCAGCGGGACCGCAACCCACAATGAGCAGTTCTTC. It yields the protein CASSGTATHNEQFF.